The following is a T cell receptor beta chain sequence with its context. Its specific antigen is unknown. No quality values exist for individual bases; no much larger clone is one base distant. The sample originates from a study of blood T cell repertoires in COVID-19 (dated by TCRdb to about 2020). As for the study more broadly: The collaborator samples originated in the United States, Italy and Spain and spanned the acute and convalescent phases of COVID-19. The material from the prospective study consisted of cDNA or gDNA derived from T cells, B-cell-depleted T cells, or PBMCs. Subjects who had been exposed to COVID-19, were actively infected with it, or had recovered from it provided the deeply sampled blood TCRbeta repertoires that made up the dataset. The repertoires were made available in a free public database intended to serve as a resource for research on the immune response to SARS-CoV-2. The samples were drawn from the first 160 participants of the ongoing ImmuneRACE study and from 950 to 1,500 subjects provided by 6 global collaborators. The sample metadata nearly always contained a de-identified subject ID, COVID-19 status, age in years and sex. HLA class I and class II types, where available, came from metadata supplied by the sample provider rather than from assay-based typing.

The CDR3, cysteine through phenylalanine, is 12 amino acids long. The DNA shown is the 36-base CDR3, in frame from base 1. The V and J ends are trimmed by 7 bases and 8 bases, leaving 11 bases between them. The immunoSEQ Assay, a bias-controlled multiplex PCR, was used to amplify TCRbeta CDR3 regions from genomic DNA. Per the authors' processing: Nucleated cell counts per sample were estimated from amplification of reference gene primers within the assay. To quantify the absolute abundance of each unique TCRbeta CDR3 rearrangement, sequence reads were collapsed and filtered. Productive Simpson clonality was computed per sample as the square root of Simpson's diversity index over productive rearrangements. The clones in this table, taken by TCRdb from immuneACCESS, are in-frame only. Not every clone is retained; where verified, under half of the shortfall comes from an unresolved V gene, and the cause of the rest is unknown. V, J and clone size are those of that table, while D and trimming were read from the DNA. Present in this sample are more than 95,000 clones, about 90% of which were seen just once. The top ten hold 6.2% of the sample.

Collaborating institutions collected whole blood in K2EDTA tubes following their own protocols. For TCRbeta analysis, collaborators shipped samples in one of three forms: frozen whole blood, isolated PBMCs, or DNA extracted from either of those sample types. What the research found in general, with its limitations: The quantity of clinical and demographic metadata differed by source and by participant and was supplied without curation.

The chain links TRBV12-3 or TRBV12-4 with TRBJ1-4; a weak D assignment points to TRBD1 (5 bases agree). The source is a human donor in a cohort sampled during active COVID-19. The specimen sequenced was peripheral blood. The CDR3 reads as follows: CASNGGDEKLFF. The bases are TGTGCCAGCAATGGAGGGGACGAAAAACTGTTTTTT.